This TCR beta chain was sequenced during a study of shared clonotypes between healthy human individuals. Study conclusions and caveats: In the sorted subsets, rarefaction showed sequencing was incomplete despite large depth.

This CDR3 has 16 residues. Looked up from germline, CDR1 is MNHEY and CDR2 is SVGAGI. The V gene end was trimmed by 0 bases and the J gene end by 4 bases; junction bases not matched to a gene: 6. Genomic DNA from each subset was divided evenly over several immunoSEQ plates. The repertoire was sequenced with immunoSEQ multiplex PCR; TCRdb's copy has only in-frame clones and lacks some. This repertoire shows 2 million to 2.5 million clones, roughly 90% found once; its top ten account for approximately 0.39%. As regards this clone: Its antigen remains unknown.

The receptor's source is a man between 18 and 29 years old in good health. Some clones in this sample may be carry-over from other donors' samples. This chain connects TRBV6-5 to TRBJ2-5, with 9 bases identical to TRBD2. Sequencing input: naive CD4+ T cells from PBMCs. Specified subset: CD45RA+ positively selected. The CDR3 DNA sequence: TGTGCCAGCAGTTACTCCGGCGGGAGGGCCAGAGAGACCCAGTACTTC. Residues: CASSYSGGRARETQYF.